The present TCR beta chain was sequenced within a study of T-cell memory formation after mild COVID-19. Study context: Largely donor-specific TCR clusters were found. Findings and limits, study-wide: Pre-infection memory held some responding clones, suggesting pre-existing cross-reactive T cells responded. Largely, contracting CD4+ clones fell within CM and EM, and contracting CD8+ clones within EMRA.

5'RACE with constant-segment primers built TCRalpha and TCRbeta cDNA libraries with UMIs. One entry per CDR3 protein results from TCRdb running MiXCR on the 5' RACE reads. The sample holds a few hundred thousand distinct CDR3 sequences; approximately 8% are singletons and the top ten take 20% to 25%. Trimming at V came to 6 bases and at J to 5 bases, leaving 5 bases not matched to a gene. The CDR3 is 13 amino acids. Comment on this clonotype: Its target is not known.

This chain joins TRBV12-3 or TRBV12-4 and TRBJ1-1; 8 bases align to TRBD1. This receptor was identified in a man aged 18 to 30 who had mild COVID-19 (a few samples of this study predate the infection). Cell type and time point are not known. The material sequenced was PBMCs or a T cell subset sorted from them (not recorded which). The CDR3, as DNA: TGTGCCAGCAGCACAGGGGGATGGACTGAAGCTTTCTTT. Translated: CASSTGGWTEAFF.